This T cell receptor (beta chain) derives from a study of CD8 T cells in Susac syndrome. Reverse transcription of roughly 0.5 to 1 ug RNA was performed with random hexamers. TCRdb used MiXCR to reprocess the immunoSEQ multiplex PCR reads, holding one entry per CDR3 protein. The table includes fewer than 200,000 distinct CDR3 sequences, approximately 95% detected once. The germline V gene encodes CDR1 SGHTA and CDR2 FQGNSA. This CDR3 is 14 amino acids long. V was pared by 8 bases and J by 9 bases, with 20 bases between. The clonotype comes from a human donor with multiple sclerosis. Sample: CD8+ T cells from PBMCs. V gene TRBV7-2 combines with J gene TRBJ2-1, with D perhaps TRBD1 (5 bases). This CDR3 is CASFDRQRGGEQFF. The DNA for the CDR3 is TGTGCCAGCTTTGACAGACAAAGGGGTGGTGAGCAGTTCTTC.